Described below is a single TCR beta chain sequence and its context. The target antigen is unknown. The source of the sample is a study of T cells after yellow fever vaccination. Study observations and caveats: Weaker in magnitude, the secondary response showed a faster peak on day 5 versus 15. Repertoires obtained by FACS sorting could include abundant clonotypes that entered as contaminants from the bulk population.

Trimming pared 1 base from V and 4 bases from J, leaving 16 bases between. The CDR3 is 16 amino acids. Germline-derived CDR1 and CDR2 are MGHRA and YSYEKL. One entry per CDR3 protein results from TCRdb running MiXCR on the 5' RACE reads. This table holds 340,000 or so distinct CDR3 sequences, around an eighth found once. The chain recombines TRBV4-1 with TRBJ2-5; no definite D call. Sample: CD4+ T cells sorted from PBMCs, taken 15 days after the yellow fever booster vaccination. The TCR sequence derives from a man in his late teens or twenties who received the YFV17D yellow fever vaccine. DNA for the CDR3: TGCGCCAGCAGCCAAGGTCCCGCCCCGGCTTCAGAGACCCAGTACTTC. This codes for CASSQGPAPASETQYF.